The 13 T cell receptor beta chains in this list originate from one sample, sequenced in a study of CD8+CD57+ T cells in acquired aplastic anemia. The use of genomic DNA as template underpinned the TCR beta VDJ and CDR3 profiling. Each CDR3 protein gets one entry after TCRdb re-called the reads with MiXCR. The data contain around 400,000 distinct CDR3 sequences, about 70% of them singletons. Sequenced material: sorted CD4+, CD8+, or CD8+CD57+ T cells (not recorded which) from PBMCs. All receptors come from a human donor in good health, serving as a control.

The V call is TRBV29-1, the J call TRBJ2-5; D unresolved. The CDR3 covers 10 residues. V dropped 7 bases and J dropped 5 bases, with 8 bases sitting between them. The germline V gene has CDR1 SQVTM and CDR2 ANQGSEA. This CDR3 reads CSAMDETQYF. The CDR3 DNA reads TGCAGCGCCATGGACGAGACCCAGTACTTC.

V is TRBV20-1 and J is TRBJ1-1; possible D gene TRBD1, 5 bases. CDR3 length: 12 residues. The V gene lost 5 bases and the J gene lost 8 bases, with 15 bases spanning the gap. Germline CDR1 DFQATT, CDR2 SNEGSKA (reference sequence). The CDR3 nucleotides are TGCAGTGCTTTTCCGGGACTGGGGGAAGCTTTCTTT. Translating it yields CSAFPGLGEAFF.

The chain links TRBV20-1 to TRBJ2-7, with 9 bases aligning to TRBD1. Germline-derived CDR1 and CDR2 are DFQATT and SNEGSKA (reference sequence). The junction had 8 bases not matched to a gene; V was cut back by 3 bases and J by 2 bases. The CDR3 consists of 15 residues. This CDR3 reads CSARAGTGNPYEQYF. The CDR3 DNA reads TGCAGTGCTAGGGCGGGGACAGGGAACCCCTACGAGCAGTACTTC.

The rearrangement joins TRBV6-1 to TRBJ1-2; the D gene is possibly TRBD1 (6 bases). CDR1 and CDR2 from the germline V gene are MNHNS and SASEGT. The length of the CDR3 is 13 residues. Deletions cut 7 bases from V and 1 base from J, with 10 bases between. CDR3 sequence: CASKRTDNYGYTF. DNA of the CDR3: TGTGCCAGCAAAAGGACAGATAACTATGGCTACACCTTC.

The rearrangement joins TRBV12-5 to TRBJ1-1, with D hard to call. There are 15 residues in the CDR3. Germline V gives CDR1 LGHNT, CDR2 FRNRAP. The CDR3 coding sequence is TGTGCCAGCAGTAGGATTGGGAGTCCGAACACTGAAGCTTTCTTT. Amino acid sequence: CASSRIGSPNTEAFF.

This sequence joins TRBV2 and TRBJ2-7; 14 bases align to TRBD2. The V and J ends lost 2 bases and 1 base, in that order; junction bases with no gene match: 4. Germline lookup yields CDR1 SNHLY and CDR2 FYNNEI. The length of the CDR3 is 17 residues. The CDR3 bases are TGTGCCAGCAGTGAAACCGGACTAGCGGGGGGATCCTACGAGCAGTACTTC. Amino acids: CASSETGLAGGSYEQYF.

This clonotype was seen repeatedly, ten times or more. This chain links TRBV7-9 with TRBJ1-1; D is perhaps TRBD1 (6 bases). Per the germline V gene, CDR1 is SEHNR and CDR2 is FQNEAQ (reference sequence). The CDR3 sequence is 13 residues long. V dropped 5 bases and J dropped 6 bases, with 13 bases sitting between them. In DNA form, the CDR3 reads TGTGCCAGCAGCGTACAGGGAAGGTCTGAAGCTTTCTTT. Residues: CASSVQGRSEAFF.

This chain connects TRBV4-1 to TRBJ1-4; D may be TRBD1 (6 bases). The germline gives CDR1 MGHRA, CDR2 YSYEKL. The CDR3 covers 15 residues. V gave up 5 bases and J gave up 1 base, with 11 bases separating them. This CDR3 is CASSLEGGTNEKLFF. The CDR3 DNA is TGCGCCAGCAGCTTGGAGGGGGGAACTAATGAAAAACTGTTTTTT.

A note on this clonotype: Without the conserved terminal phenylalanine or tryptophan, this CDR3 likely stems from a read error. V is TRBV2 and J is TRBJ2-2, with D perhaps being TRBD1 or TRBD2 (5 bases each). Germline V gene sequence: CDR1 SNHLY, CDR2 FYNNEI. This CDR3 is built from 15 residues. CDR3 bases: TGTGCCAGCAGCCCGGAGGCGTTGGACACCCGGGAGCTGTTTTTA. Translation: CASSPEALDTRELFL.

A word on this clonotype: Sequence at one end of the junction differs from germline and may be a read error. CDR3 coding DNA: TGTGCCAGTAGCTTAGCGGGGACGGGGCAGATCTTGGTCAATCAGCCCCAGCATTTT. As protein: CASSLAGTGQILVNQPQHF. V gene TRBV7-3 combines with J gene TRBJ1-5; weak D call: TRBD1 (5 bases). The CDR3 runs to 19 residues. Germline V gives CDR1 SGHTA, CDR2 FQGTGA.

This clonotype came up many times. The chain joins TRBV2 to TRBJ2-7, with 7 bases identical to TRBD1. This CDR3 has 15 amino acids. Germline V gives CDR1 SNHLY, CDR2 FYNNEI. V was pared by 4 bases and J by 3 bases, with 9 bases of the junction left unmatched. For the CDR3, the DNA is TGTGCCAGCAGTGGCCCCGGACAGGTATACTACGAGCAGTACTTC. This codes for CASSGPGQVYYEQYF.

This clonotype was counted once. This chain uses TRBV11-3 with TRBJ2-2, with D possibly being TRBD1 (5 bases). The CDR3 length is 14 residues. Deletions cut 3 bases from V and 5 bases from J, with 10 bases between. CDR1 and CDR2 (germline): SGHNT, YENEEA. The CDR3 is CASSLAGMTGELFF. CDR3 nucleotides: TGTGCCAGCAGCTTGGCAGGGATGACCGGGGAGCTGTTTTTT.

On this clonotype itself: A read error may account for a junction end that differs from germline. This chain connects TRBV5-1 to TRBJ2-6; tentatively, D is TRBD2 (5 bases). Germline-derived CDR1 and CDR2 are SGHRS and YFSETQ. The CDR3 totals 15 residues. The CDR3 coding sequence is TGTGCCAGCAGCGGAAAGGGCTCTGGGGCCAACGTCCTGACTTTC. It encodes CASSGKGSGANVLTF.